This section outlines one T cell receptor (beta chain) sequence together with its context. Its antigen is still unknown. This record comes from a study of Ad26.COV2.S vaccination and SARS-CoV-2 variants. As for treatment: around 19 received Ad26.COV2.S at low or high dose, single or two shots; a few received placebo; per-sample allocation not given. After the first vaccine or placebo injection, samples were drawn on day 63. The donor was a Boston adult aged 18-55 years. Germline V gene sequence: CDR1 PRHDT, CDR2 FYEKMQ (reference sequence). V gave up 4 bases and J gave up 6 bases; unmatched junction bases: 4. The CDR3 totals 14 residues. Profiled with immunoSEQ multiplex PCR; TCRdb holds only in-frame clones, not every one. The sample yields roughly 270,000 clones, around 87% seen once. The study, taken as a whole, reports: Marked by substantial breadth, spike-specific CD8+ and CD4+ T cell responses were reportedly seen after vaccination. Quantification of TCR breadth and depth may have yielded underestimates of total T cell responses.

This rearrangement joins TRBV13 to TRBJ2-1; 9 bases agree with TRBD1. This receptor was identified in a person between 18 and 59 years old who received the Ad26.COV2.S COVID-19 vaccine or a placebo. The sequencing here drew on peripheral blood, taken in a trial of Ad26.COV2.S vaccine versus placebo. CDR3 bases: TGTGCCAGCAGCTCACTGACAGGGGGCAATGAGCAGTTCTTC. Its translation: CASSSLTGGNEQFF.